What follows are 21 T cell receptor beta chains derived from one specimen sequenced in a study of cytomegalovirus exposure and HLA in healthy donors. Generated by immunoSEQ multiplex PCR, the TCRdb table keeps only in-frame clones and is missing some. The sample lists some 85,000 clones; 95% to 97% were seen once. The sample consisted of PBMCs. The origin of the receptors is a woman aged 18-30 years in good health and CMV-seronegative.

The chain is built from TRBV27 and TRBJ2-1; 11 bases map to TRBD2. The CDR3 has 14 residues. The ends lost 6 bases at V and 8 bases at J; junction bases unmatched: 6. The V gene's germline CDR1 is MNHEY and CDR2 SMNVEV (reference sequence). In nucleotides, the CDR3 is TGTGCCAGCAGAACTAGCGGGAGTGTAGATGAGCAGTTCTTC. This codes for CASRTSGSVDEQFF.

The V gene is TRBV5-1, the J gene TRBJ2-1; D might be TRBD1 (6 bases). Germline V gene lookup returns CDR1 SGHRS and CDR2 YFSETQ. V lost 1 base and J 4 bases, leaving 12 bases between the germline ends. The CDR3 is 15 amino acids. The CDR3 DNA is TGCGCCAGCAGCTTGCCGGGACACAATTACAATGAGCAGTTCTTC. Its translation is CASSLPGHNYNEQFF.

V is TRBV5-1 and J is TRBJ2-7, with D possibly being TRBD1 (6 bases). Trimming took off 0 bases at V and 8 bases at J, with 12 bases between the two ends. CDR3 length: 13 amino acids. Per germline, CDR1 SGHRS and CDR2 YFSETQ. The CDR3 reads CASSLVPDSQQYF. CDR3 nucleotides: TGCGCCAGCAGCTTGGTACCGGACAGTCAGCAGTACTTC.

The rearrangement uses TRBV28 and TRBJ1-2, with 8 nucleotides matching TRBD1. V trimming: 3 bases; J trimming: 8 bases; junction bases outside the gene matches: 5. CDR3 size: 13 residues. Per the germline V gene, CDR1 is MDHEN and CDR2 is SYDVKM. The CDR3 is CASSFPTGGGYTF. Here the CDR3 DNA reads TGTGCCAGCAGTTTTCCCACAGGGGGAGGCTACACCTTC.

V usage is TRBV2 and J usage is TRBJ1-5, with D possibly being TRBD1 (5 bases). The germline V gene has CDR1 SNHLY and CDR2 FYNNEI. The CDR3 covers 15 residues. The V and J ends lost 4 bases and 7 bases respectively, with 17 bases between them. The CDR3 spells CASSVSRAAIQPQHF. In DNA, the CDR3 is TGTGCCAGCAGTGTCAGCAGGGCTGCAATACAGCCCCAGCATTTT.

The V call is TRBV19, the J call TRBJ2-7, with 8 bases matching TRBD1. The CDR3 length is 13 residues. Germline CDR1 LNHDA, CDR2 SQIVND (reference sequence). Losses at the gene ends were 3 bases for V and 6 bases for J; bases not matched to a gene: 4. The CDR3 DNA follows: TGTGCCAGTAGTATGGGGACAGGCCGCGAGCAGTACTTC. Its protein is CASSMGTGREQYF.

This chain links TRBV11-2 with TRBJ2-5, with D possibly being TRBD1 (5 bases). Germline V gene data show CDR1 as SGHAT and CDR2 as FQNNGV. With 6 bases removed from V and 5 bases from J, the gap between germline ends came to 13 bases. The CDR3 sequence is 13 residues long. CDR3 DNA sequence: TGTGCCAGCAGGGGTGGGGCGCGGGAGACCCAGTACTTC. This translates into CASRGGARETQYF.

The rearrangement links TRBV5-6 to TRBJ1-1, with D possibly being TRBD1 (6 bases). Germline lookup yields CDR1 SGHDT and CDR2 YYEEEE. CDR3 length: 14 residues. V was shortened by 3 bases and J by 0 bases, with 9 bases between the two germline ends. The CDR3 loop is CASSSGVMNTEAFF. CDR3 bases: TGTGCCAGCAGCTCAGGGGTCATGAACACTGAAGCTTTCTTT.

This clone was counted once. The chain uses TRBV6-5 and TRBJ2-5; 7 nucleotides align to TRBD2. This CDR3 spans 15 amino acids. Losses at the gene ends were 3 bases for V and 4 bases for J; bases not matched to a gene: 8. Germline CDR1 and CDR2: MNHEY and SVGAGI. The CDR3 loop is CASSYSGRASETQYF. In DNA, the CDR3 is TGTGCCAGCAGTTATTCAGGGAGGGCCTCAGAGACCCAGTACTTC.

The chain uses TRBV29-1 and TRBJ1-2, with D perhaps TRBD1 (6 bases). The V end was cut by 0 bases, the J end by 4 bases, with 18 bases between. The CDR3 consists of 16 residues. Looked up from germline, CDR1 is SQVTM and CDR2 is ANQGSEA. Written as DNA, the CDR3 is TGCAGCGTTGAAGATATGGGAGGAGGGGGGGGCTATGGCTACACCTTC. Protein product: CSVEDMGGGGGYGYTF.

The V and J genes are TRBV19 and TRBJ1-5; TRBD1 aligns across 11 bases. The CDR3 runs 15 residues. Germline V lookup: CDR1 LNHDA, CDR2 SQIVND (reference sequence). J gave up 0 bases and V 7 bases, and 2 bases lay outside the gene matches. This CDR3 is CASKGQGDSNQPQHF. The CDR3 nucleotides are TGTGCCAGTAAGGGACAGGGGGATAGCAATCAGCCCCAGCATTTT.

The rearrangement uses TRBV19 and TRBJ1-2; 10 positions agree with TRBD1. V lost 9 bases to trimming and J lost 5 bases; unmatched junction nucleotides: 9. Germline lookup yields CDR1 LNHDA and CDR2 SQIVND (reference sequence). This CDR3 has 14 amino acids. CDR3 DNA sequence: TGTGCCAGCCGTCCGGGACAGGGGCATTATGGCTACACCTTC. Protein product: CASRPGQGHYGYTF.

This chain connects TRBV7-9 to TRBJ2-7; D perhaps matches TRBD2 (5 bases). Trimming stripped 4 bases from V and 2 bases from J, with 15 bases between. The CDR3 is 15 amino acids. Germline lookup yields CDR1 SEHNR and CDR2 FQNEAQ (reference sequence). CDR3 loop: CASSSLIATPYEQYF. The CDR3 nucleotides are TGTGCCAGCAGCTCCCTTATAGCGACTCCCTACGAGCAGTACTTC. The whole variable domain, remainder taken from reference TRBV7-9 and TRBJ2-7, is DTGVSQNPRHKITKRGQNVTFRCDPISEHNRLYWYRQTLGQGPEFLTYFQNEAQLEKSRLLSDRFSAERPKGSFSTLEIQRTEQGDSAMYLCASSSLIATPYEQYFGPGTRLTVT.

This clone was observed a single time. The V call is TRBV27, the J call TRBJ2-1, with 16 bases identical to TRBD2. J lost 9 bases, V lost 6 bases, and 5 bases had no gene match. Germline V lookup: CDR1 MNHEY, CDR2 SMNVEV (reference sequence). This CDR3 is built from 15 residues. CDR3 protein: CASSPGTSGRGEQFF. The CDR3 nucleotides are TGTGCCAGCAGCCCGGGGACTAGCGGGAGGGGTGAGCAGTTCTTC.

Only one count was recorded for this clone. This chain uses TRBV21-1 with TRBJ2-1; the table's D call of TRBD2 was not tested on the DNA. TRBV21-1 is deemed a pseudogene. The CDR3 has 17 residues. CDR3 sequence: CASSKNPGWSSHNEQFF. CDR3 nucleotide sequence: TGTGCCAGCAGCAAAAACCCGGGGTGGAGTTCCCACAATGAGCAGTTCTTC.

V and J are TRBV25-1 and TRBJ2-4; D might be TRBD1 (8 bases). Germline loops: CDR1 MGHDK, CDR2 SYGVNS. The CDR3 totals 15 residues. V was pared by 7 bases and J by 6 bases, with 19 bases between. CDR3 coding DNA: TGTGCCAGCACCAAAAACACAGGGGGGGGAAACATTCAGTACTTC. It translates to CASTKNTGGGNIQYF.

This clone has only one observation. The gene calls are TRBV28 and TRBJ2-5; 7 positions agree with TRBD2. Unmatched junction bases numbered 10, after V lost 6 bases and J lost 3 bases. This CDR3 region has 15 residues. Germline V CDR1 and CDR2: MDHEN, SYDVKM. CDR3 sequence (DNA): TGTGCCAGCAGAGGGTTGGGGGGGGGAGAAGAGACCCAGTACTTC. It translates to CASRGLGGGEETQYF.

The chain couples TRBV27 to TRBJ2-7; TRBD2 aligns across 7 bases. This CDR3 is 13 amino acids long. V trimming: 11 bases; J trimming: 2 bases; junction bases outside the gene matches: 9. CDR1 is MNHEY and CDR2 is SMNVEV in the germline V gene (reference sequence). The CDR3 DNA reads TGTGCCTCAAGCGGGACGTCAGCCTACGAGCAGTACTTC. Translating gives CASSGTSAYEQYF.

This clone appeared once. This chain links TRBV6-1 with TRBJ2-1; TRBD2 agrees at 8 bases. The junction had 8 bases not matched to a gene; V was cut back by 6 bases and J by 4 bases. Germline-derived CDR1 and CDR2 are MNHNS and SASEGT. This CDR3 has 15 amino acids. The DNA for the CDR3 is TGTGCCAGCAGACAAGGTCAGCGGGGGTACAATGAGCAGTTCTTC. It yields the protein CASRQGQRGYNEQFF.

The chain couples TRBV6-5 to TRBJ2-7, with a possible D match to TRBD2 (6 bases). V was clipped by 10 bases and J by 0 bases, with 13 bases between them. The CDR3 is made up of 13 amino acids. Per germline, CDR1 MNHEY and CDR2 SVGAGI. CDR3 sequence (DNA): TGTGCCACCCGGGACTCAAGCTCCTACGAGCAGTACTTC. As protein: CATRDSSSYEQYF.

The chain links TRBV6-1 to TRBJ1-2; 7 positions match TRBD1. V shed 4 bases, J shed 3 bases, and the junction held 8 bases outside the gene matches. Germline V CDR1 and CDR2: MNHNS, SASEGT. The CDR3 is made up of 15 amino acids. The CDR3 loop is CASSAPEGAYYGYTF. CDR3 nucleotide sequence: TGTGCCAGCAGTGCACCAGAGGGGGCCTACTATGGCTACACCTTC.